The T cell receptor (beta chain) under discussion was sequenced for a study of T cell repertoires in cytomegalovirus infection. For the study at large: Indicated by public TCR beta signatures were CMV infection and matching HLA type.

The CDR3 totals 16 residues. V trimming: 2 bases; J trimming: 1 base; junction bases outside the gene matches: 2. The germline V gene has CDR1 SGHRS and CDR2 YFSETQ. Study-wide results and caveats: Dominating the ex vivo response were TCR beta clonotypes that were CMV-specific and HLA-C-restricted. Totalled public TCR beta family frequency picked out people who carried CMV plus the relevant HLA.

This clonotype was picked up a small number of times. The antigen remains undetermined. Each CDR3 protein is one row after TCRdb ran MiXCR on the reads. The sample carries 130,000 or so distinct CDR3 sequences, approximately 5.9% recorded once. The origin of this receptor is a human donor in good health (CMV status not recorded). Some clones in this sample may be carry-over from other donors' samples. This chain joins TRBV5-1 and TRBJ1-5; TRBD1 agrees at 11 bases. Sequencing input: PBMCs. CDR3 loop: CASSFGTGGSNQPQHF. CDR3 coding DNA: TGCGCCAGCAGCTTTGGGACAGGGGGAAGCAATCAGCCCCAGCATTTT.